One sample yielded the 30 T cell receptor beta chains listed below, sequenced in a study of blood T cell repertoires in COVID-19. The method was immunoSEQ multiplex PCR; TCRdb's version includes in-frame clones alone and lacks a portion of them. The sample comprises under 450,000 clones, roughly four fifths of which are singletons, and 5% to 6% rests with the top ten. Sequenced sample: PBMCs or T cells enriched from blood (not recorded which). The source of these receptors is a woman aged 50 to 65 who had recovered from COVID-19.

The chain carries TRBV3-1 (or the pseudogene TRBV3-2) and TRBJ1-4; possibly TRBD1 for D (6 bases). Deletions cut 4 bases from V and 8 bases from J, with 17 bases between. The CDR3 is 15 residues long. CDR1 is LGHDT and CDR2 is YNNKEL in the germline V gene (reference sequence). CDR3 loop: CASSPPRWQGEKLFF. The CDR3 nucleotides read TGTGCCAGCAGCCCCCCGAGGTGGCAGGGGGAAAAACTGTTTTTT.

This chain connects TRBV5-1 to TRBJ2-7, with D possibly TRBD1 on 6 matching bases. The CDR3 consists of 15 residues. V lost 3 bases and J 5 bases, leaving 18 bases between the germline ends. In germline, CDR1 is SGHRS, CDR2 YFSETQ. In nucleotides, the CDR3 is TGCGCCAGCAGCTCGCTCCTGGACAGTTCTAACGAGCAGTACTTC. It codes for CASSSLLDSSNEQYF.

V usage is TRBV29-1 and J usage is TRBJ2-7; 9 nucleotides align to TRBD1. Germline CDR1 SQVTM, CDR2 ANQGSEA. The CDR3 runs 11 residues. The V segment lost 7 bases and the J segment 6 bases; nucleotides outside the gene matches: 4. CDR3 sequence reads: CSARDRVEQYF. The DNA for the CDR3 is TGCAGCGCCCGGGACAGGGTCGAGCAGTACTTC.

The rearrangement uses TRBV5-4 and TRBJ2-7; weak D call: TRBD2 (5 bases). The CDR3 runs 13 residues. V was clipped by 4 bases and J by 1 base, with 9 bases between them. The V gene's germline CDR1 is SGHNT and CDR2 YYREEE (reference sequence). The CDR3 DNA follows: TGTGCCAGCAGCCCTTCGGGATCCTACGAGCAGTACTTC. Encoded protein: CASSPSGSYEQYF.

V is TRBV20-1 and J is TRBJ2-1; D is unresolved. Germline CDR1 is DFQATT and CDR2 is SNEGSKA (reference sequence). Trimming left V 3 bases short and J 5 bases short, with 5 bases between. The CDR3 extends over 11 amino acids. CDR3 sequence: CSASPDNEQFF. CDR3 sequence (DNA): TGCAGTGCTAGTCCCGACAATGAGCAGTTCTTC.

This chain joins TRBV5-6 and TRBJ2-5, with D possibly matching TRBD1 (7 bases). There are 15 residues in the CDR3. V dropped 3 bases and J dropped 13 bases, with 25 bases sitting between them. Germline V lookup: CDR1 SGHDT, CDR2 YYEEEE. The CDR3 DNA sequence: TGTGCCAGCAGCTCACTCGGCGGGACAGAAAGGGTAGGGTACTTC. Its protein product is CASSSLGGTERVGYF. Filled out from reference TRBV5-6 and TRBJ2-5, the complete variable domain reads DAGVTQSPTHLIKTRGQQVTLRCSPKSGHDTVSWYQQALGQGPQFIFQYYEEEERQRGNFPDRFSGHQFPNYSSELNVNALLLGDSALYLCASSSLGGTERVGYFGPGTRLLVL.

The chain has TRBV7-2 and TRBJ1-2; D gene ambiguous. Germline assignment: CDR1 SGHTA and CDR2 FQGNSA. V was cut by 4 bases and J by 2 bases, with 8 bases left in between. The CDR3 is made up of 13 amino acids. The chain's CDR3 is CASSYDGNYGYTF. The CDR3 DNA follows: TGTGCCAGCAGCTACGACGGGAACTATGGCTACACCTTC.

This chain joins TRBV3-1 (or the pseudogene TRBV3-2) and TRBJ2-7; 11 bases fit TRBD1. J gave up 6 bases and V 1 base, and 2 bases lay outside the gene matches. Germline CDR1 is LGHDT and CDR2 is YNNKEL (reference sequence). The CDR3 covers 14 residues. The CDR3 here is CASSQGTGGGEQYF. CDR3 DNA sequence: TGTGCCAGCAGCCAAGGGACAGGGGGCGGCGAGCAGTACTTC.

This chain links TRBV12-3 or TRBV12-4 with TRBJ2-7; TRBD1 matches at 10 bases. Trimming at V came to 7 bases and at J to 3 bases, leaving 3 bases not matched to a gene. This CDR3 is 13 amino acids long. The CDR3 nucleotides read TGTGCCAGCACTCGGACAGGGGGCTACGAGCAGTACTTC. It yields the protein CASTRTGGYEQYF.

This chain links TRBV10-3 with TRBJ2-1; TRBD2 matches 10 bases. V was clipped by 11 bases and J by 1 base; unmatched bases: 8. Germline-derived CDR1 and CDR2 are ENHRY and SYGVKD. There are 15 residues in the CDR3. CDR3 coding DNA: TGTGCCTCCTCCGGGACTAGCGAGTCCTACAATGAGCAGTTCTTC. This codes for CASSGTSESYNEQFF.

The chain uses TRBV7-3 and TRBJ1-6; 12 positions agree with TRBD1. This CDR3 comprises 14 residues. V dropped 5 bases and J dropped 10; count of bases not matched to a gene: 3. The germline V gene encodes CDR1 SGHTA and CDR2 FQGTGA. CDR3 coding DNA: TGTGCCAGCAGCACCGGGACAGGGGGCTCACCCCTCCACTTT. The encoded protein is CASSTGTGGSPLHF.

This rearrangement joins TRBV15 to TRBJ1-2, with 7 bases fitting TRBD1. The CDR3 has 16 residues. Losses at the gene ends were 0 bases for V and 6 bases for J; bases not matched to a gene: 10. CDR1 is LNHNV and CDR2 is YYDKDF in the germline V gene (reference sequence). CDR3 sequence: CATSRDRGGAIHGYTF. Here the CDR3 DNA reads TGTGCCACCAGCAGAGATCGAGGGGGCGCGATTCATGGCTACACCTTC.

The V gene is TRBV5-4, the J gene TRBJ2-1; 10 bases map to TRBD2. V was pared by 4 bases and J by 8 bases, with 9 bases of the junction left unmatched. CDR1 is SGHNT and CDR2 is YYREEE in the germline V gene (reference sequence). This CDR3 is 15 amino acids long. The DNA of the CDR3 is TGTGCCAGCAGCCTGAGAGCGGGGGGGCCGGATGAGCAGTTCTTC. It encodes CASSLRAGGPDEQFF.

The J gene is TRBJ1-3, the V gene TRBV7-6; D is uncertain. Trimming removed 6 bases at V and 3 bases at J, with 6 bases between. CDR1 is SGHVS and CDR2 is FNYEAQ in the germline V gene. This CDR3 spans 12 amino acids. The CDR3, as DNA: TGTGCCAGCAGTACGGGTGGAAACACCATATATTTT. This sequence encodes CASSTGGNTIYF.

The rearrangement joins TRBV11-3 to TRBJ2-1, with TRBD2 identical over 9 bases. V trimming: 3 bases; J trimming: 3 bases; junction bases outside the gene matches: 3. This CDR3 spans 15 amino acids. Germline V gene sequence: CDR1 SGHNT, CDR2 YENEEA. CDR3 residues: CASSFGGGDYNEQFF. The CDR3 DNA follows: TGTGCCAGCAGCTTTGGCGGGGGGGACTACAATGAGCAGTTCTTC.

V usage is TRBV7-2 and J usage is TRBJ1-2, with 9 positions matching TRBD1. Germline V lookup: CDR1 SGHTA, CDR2 FQGNSA. This CDR3 has 15 amino acids. V lost 5 bases, J lost 4 bases, and 8 bases stayed unmatched. CDR3 in amino acids: CASSPWDRVGYGYTF. The DNA for the CDR3 is TGTGCCAGCAGCCCCTGGGACAGGGTGGGCTATGGCTACACCTTC.

This clone was observed a handful of times. CDR3 in DNA: TGTGCCTGGAGTGATAGTGGCAGGGAAGCTTTCTTT. Amino acids: CAWSDSGREAFF. The gene calls are TRBV30 and TRBJ1-1; D not resolved. The length of the CDR3 is 12 residues. Germline CDR1 reads GTSNPN; CDR2 reads SVGIG (reference sequence). The V gene lost 1 base and the J gene lost 8 bases, with 11 bases spanning the gap.

The J gene is TRBJ2-7, the V gene TRBV19; possible D gene TRBD2, 6 bases. The CDR3 sequence is 15 residues long. Between the trimmed V and J ends, which lost 1 base and 2 bases, there was a span of 12 bases. Germline values: CDR1 LNHDA, CDR2 SQIVND (reference sequence). The CDR3 loop is CASSIGHSGPYEQYF. The CDR3 DNA reads TGTGCCAGTAGTATAGGGCATAGCGGACCCTACGAGCAGTACTTC.

The J gene is TRBJ2-2, the V gene TRBV15; maybe TRBD1 (6 bases). The germline V and J ends were trimmed by 2 bases and 10 bases, with 11 bases remaining between them. Looked up from germline, CDR1 is LNHNV and CDR2 is YYDKDF (reference sequence). CDR3 size: 13 residues. This CDR3 reads CATSRYPGVELFF. CDR3 bases: TGTGCCACCAGCAGATACCCAGGGGTGGAGCTGTTTTTT.

This clone has only one observation. The V and J genes are TRBV7-2 and TRBJ1-1; TRBD1 might be the D (6 bases). Trimming cost V 6 bases and J 4 bases, with 18 bases left between them. Germline V CDR1 and CDR2: SGHTA, FQGNSA. The CDR3 covers 15 residues. In DNA form, the CDR3 reads TGTGCCAGCAGGGTCGGGGGGGCGCGAGGCACTGAAGCTTTCTTT. Translating gives CASRVGGARGTEAFF.

J is TRBJ1-3 and V is TRBV5-5; D possibly corresponds to TRBD1 (6 bases). Trimming removed 0 bases at V and 0 bases at J, with 10 bases between. The V gene's germline CDR1 is SGHKS and CDR2 YYEKEE (reference sequence). CDR3 length: 16 amino acids. The CDR3 reads CASSLDRAGSGNTIYF. CDR3 DNA: TGTGCCAGCAGCTTGGACAGGGCGGGCTCTGGAAACACCATATATTTT.

This sequence joins TRBV6-5 and TRBJ2-7; D uncertain. The V end lost 0 bases, the J end lost 3 bases, and 12 bases lay between the germline ends. CDR3 length equals 15 residues. CDR1 is MNHEY, CDR2 SVGAGI, per germline. This chain's CDR3 is CASSYSGEPSYEQYF. Here the CDR3 DNA reads TGTGCCAGCAGTTACTCCGGAGAACCTAGCTACGAGCAGTACTTC.

The chain is built from TRBV19 and TRBJ1-5; D gene ambiguous. The CDR3 covers 12 residues. CDR1 and CDR2 (germline): LNHDA, SQIVND (reference sequence). With 5 bases removed from V and 6 bases from J, the gap between germline ends came to 8 bases. The CDR3, as DNA: TGTGCCAGTAGTGGACTGCTTCAGCCCCAGCATTTT. It translates to CASSGLLQPQHF.

This chain uses TRBV2 with TRBJ1-1; 10 positions agree with TRBD1. The V gene's germline CDR1 is SNHLY and CDR2 FYNNEI. Trimming cost V 3 bases and J 3 bases; bases outside gene matches: 1. The length of the CDR3 is 14 residues. The CDR3, as DNA: TGTGCCAGCAGTGAGACAGGGGGCTACACTGAAGCTTTCTTT. This gives the protein CASSETGGYTEAFF. Together with reference TRBV2 and TRBJ1-1, the CDR3 gives the full variable domain: EPEVTQTPSHQVTQMGQEVILRCVPISNHLYFYWYRQILGQKVEFLVSFYNNEISEKSEIFDDQFSVERPDGSNFTLKIRSTKLEDSAMYFCASSETGGYTEAFFGQGTRLTVV.

The chain couples TRBV7-9 to TRBJ2-3; tentatively, D is TRBD2 (6 bases). Germline CDR1 SEHNR, CDR2 FQNEAQ (reference sequence). The V and J ends lost 5 bases and 1 base respectively, with 10 bases between them. The CDR3 is made up of 14 amino acids. The chain's CDR3 is CASSRSGGTDTQYF. The DNA for the CDR3 is TGTGCCAGCAGCCGTTCGGGGGGCACAGATACGCAGTATTTT. The variable domain in full, completed from reference TRBV7-9 and TRBJ2-3, reads DTGVSQNPRHKITKRGQNVTFRCDPISEHNRLYWYRQTLGQGPEFLTYFQNEAQLEKSRLLSDRFSAERPKGSFSTLEIQRTEQGDSAMYLCASSRSGGTDTQYFGPGTRLTVL.

The chain joins TRBV7-9 to TRBJ2-5, with 7 bases identical to TRBD1. Germline V gene lookup returns CDR1 SEHNR and CDR2 FQNEAQ (reference sequence). V lost 6 bases to trimming and J lost 5 bases; unmatched junction nucleotides: 12. This CDR3 contains 15 residues. CDR3 in DNA: TGTGCCAGCAGTTACACCTCCGAGACAGGGGAGACCCAGTACTTC. As protein: CASSYTSETGETQYF.

A single count supports this clone. J is TRBJ2-3 and V is TRBV6-4; the D is unclear. Germline-derived CDR1 and CDR2 are MRHNA and SNTAGT. V lost 2 bases, J lost 9 bases, and 9 bases lay in between. The CDR3 loop spans 12 amino acids. DNA of the CDR3: TGTGCCAGCAGTGACGGCAGCGCGACGCAGTATTTT. It specifies CASSDGSATQYF.

The J gene is TRBJ1-1, the V gene TRBV4-2; the D is unclear. Trimming pared 1 base from V and 1 base from J, leaving 4 bases between. The CDR3 consists of 13 residues. Germline V gene sequence: CDR1 LGHNA, CDR2 YNFKEQ. DNA of the CDR3: TGTGCCAGCAGCCAAGCCCGGAACACTGAAGCTTTCTTT. This sequence encodes CASSQARNTEAFF.

This chain uses TRBV7-9 with TRBJ2-3, with a tentative D call TRBD2 (6 bases). CDR1 SEHNR and CDR2 FQNEAQ come from the germline V gene (reference sequence). The CDR3 is 16 amino acids. With 3 bases removed from V and 4 bases from J, the gap between germline ends came to 17 bases. The CDR3 bases are TGTGCCAGCAGCTTTCGTACCCCCGGAGGGGCAGATACGCAGTATTTT. Translation gives CASSFRTPGGADTQYF. Drawing the rest from reference TRBV7-9 and TRBJ2-3, the complete variable domain is DTGVSQNPRHKITKRGQNVTFRCDPISEHNRLYWYRQTLGQGPEFLTYFQNEAQLEKSRLLSDRFSAERPKGSFSTLEIQRTEQGDSAMYLCASSFRTPGGADTQYFGPGTRLTVL.

This clone was recorded once. The chain is built from TRBV7-9 and TRBJ1-1, with 7 bases aligning to TRBD1. Germline V lookup: CDR1 SEHNR, CDR2 FQNEAQ (reference sequence). With 5 bases clipped from V and 2 bases from J, the junction kept 8 bases outside the gene matches. The length of the CDR3 is 15 residues. In nucleotides, the CDR3 is TGTGCCAGCAGCCAGGGCAGGGGGATTAACACTGAAGCTTTCTTT. Translation gives CASSQGRGINTEAFF.